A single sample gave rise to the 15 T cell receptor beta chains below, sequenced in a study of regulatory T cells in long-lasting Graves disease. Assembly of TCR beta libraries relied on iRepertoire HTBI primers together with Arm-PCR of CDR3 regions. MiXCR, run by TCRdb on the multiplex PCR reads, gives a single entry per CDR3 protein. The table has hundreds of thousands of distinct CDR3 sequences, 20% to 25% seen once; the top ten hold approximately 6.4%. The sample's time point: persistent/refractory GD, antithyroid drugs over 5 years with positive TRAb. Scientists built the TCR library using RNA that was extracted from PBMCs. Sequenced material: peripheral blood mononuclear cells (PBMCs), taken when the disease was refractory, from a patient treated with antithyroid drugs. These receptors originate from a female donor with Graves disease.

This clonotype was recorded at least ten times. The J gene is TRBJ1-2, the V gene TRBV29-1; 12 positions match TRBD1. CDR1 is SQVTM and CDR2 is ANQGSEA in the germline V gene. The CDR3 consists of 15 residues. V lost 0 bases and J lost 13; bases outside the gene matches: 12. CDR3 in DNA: TGCAGCGTTGAAGATAGGGACAGGGGGCGCCTGCGAATCACCTTC. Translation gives CSVEDRDRGRLRITF. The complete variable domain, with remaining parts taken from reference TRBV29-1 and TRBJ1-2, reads SAVISQKPSRDICQRGTSLTIQCQVDSQVTMMFWYRQQPGQSLTLIATANQGSEATYESGFVIDKFPISRPNLTFSTLTVSNMSPEDSSIYLCSVEDRDRGRLRITFGSGTRLTVV.

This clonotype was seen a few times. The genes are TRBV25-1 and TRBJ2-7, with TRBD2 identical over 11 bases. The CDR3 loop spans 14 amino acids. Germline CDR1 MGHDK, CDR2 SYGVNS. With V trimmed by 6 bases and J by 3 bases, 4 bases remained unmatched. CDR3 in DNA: TGTGCCAGCAGGTCCGGGACTAGCGGCTACGAGCAGTACTTC. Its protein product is CASRSGTSGYEQYF.

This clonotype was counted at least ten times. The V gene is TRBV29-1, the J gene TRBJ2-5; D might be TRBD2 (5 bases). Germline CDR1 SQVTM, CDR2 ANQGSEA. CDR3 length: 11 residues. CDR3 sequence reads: CSVEAWETQYF. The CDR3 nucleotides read TGCAGTGTGGAGGCGTGGGAGACCCAGTACTTC. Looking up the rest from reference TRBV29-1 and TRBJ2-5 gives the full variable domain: SAVISQKPSRDICQRGTSLTIQCQVDSQVTMMFWYRQQPGQSLTLIATANQGSEATYESGFVIDKFPISRPNLTFSTLTVSNMSPEDSSIYLCSVEAWETQYFGPGTRLLVL.

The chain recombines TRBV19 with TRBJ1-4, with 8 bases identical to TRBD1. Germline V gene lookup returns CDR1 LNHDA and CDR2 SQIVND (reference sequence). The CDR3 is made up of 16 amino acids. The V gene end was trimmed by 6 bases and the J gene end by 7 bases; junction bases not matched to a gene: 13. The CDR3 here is CASSQTETGDSEKLFF. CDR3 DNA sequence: TGTGCCAGTAGCCAAACAGAGACAGGGGATAGTGAAAAACTGTTTTTT.

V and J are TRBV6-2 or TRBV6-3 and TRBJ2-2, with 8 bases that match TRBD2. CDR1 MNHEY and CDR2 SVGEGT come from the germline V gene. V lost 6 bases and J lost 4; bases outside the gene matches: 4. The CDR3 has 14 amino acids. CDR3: CASRKRGITGELFF. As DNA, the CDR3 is TGTGCCAGCAGGAAGCGGGGGATCACCGGGGAGCTGTTTTTT.

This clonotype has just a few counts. The CDR3 here is CASSYTHSASSAAYGYTF. CDR3 coding DNA: TGTGCCAGCAGTTACACCCACTCGGCCAGTTCAGCAGCATATGGCTACACCTTC. This rearrangement joins TRBV6-5 to TRBJ1-2; D remains unclear. The germline V gene encodes CDR1 MNHEY and CDR2 SVGAGI. The CDR3 extends over 18 amino acids. Between the trimmed V and J ends, which lost 2 bases and 5 bases, there was a span of 24 bases.

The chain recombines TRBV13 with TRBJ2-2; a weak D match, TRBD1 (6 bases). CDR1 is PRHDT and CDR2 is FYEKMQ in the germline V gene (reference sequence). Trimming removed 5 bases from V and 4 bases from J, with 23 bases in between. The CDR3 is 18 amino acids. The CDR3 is CASSPPGHQWGTTGELFF. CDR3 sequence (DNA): TGTGCCAGCAGCCCTCCGGGACACCAATGGGGCACCACCGGGGAGCTGTTTTTT.

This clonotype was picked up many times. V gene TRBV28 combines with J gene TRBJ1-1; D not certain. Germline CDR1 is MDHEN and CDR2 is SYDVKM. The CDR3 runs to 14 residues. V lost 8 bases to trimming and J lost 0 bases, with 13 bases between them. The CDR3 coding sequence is TGTGCCAGCTCCCCTTTTCCTATGAACACTGAAGCTTTCTTT. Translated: CASSPFPMNTEAFF.

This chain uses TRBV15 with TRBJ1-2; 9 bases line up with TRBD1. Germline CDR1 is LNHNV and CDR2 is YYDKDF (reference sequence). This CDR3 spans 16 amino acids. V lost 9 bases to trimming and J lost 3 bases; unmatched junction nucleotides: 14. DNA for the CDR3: TGTGCCACGGCCGGAGGGGGACAGGGTTTATACTATGGCTACACCTTC. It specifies CATAGGGQGLYYGYTF.

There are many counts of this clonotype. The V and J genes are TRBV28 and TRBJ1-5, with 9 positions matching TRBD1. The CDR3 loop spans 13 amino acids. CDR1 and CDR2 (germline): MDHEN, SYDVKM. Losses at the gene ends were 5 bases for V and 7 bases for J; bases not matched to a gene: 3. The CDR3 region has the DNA TGTGCCAGCAGTGGACAGGGGCTCCAGCCCCAGCATTTT. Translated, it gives CASSGQGLQPQHF. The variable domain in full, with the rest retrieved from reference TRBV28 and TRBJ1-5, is DVKVTQSSRYLVKRTGEKVFLECVQDMDHENMFWYRQDPGLGLRLIYFSYDVKMKEKGDIPEGYSVSREKKERFSLILESASTNQTSMYLCASSGQGLQPQHFGDGTRLSIL.

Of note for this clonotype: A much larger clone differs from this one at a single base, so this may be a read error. The CDR3 sequence: CASGITSGQPLGNTIYF. The DNA for the CDR3 is TGTGCCAGTGGTATAACCTCGGGACAGCCGCTTGGAAACACCATATATTTT. V and J are TRBV28 and TRBJ1-3; 7 bases fit TRBD1. The CDR3 length is 17 residues. The ends lost 9 bases at V and 3 bases at J; junction bases unmatched: 17. Germline CDR1 is MDHEN and CDR2 is SYDVKM.

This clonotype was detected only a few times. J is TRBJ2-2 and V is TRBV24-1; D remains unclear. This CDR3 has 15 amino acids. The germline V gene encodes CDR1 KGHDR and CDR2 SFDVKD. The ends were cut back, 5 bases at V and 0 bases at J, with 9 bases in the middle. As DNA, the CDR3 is TGTGCCACCAGTGCGCAATTCGCGAACACCGGGGAGCTGTTTTTT. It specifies CATSAQFANTGELFF.

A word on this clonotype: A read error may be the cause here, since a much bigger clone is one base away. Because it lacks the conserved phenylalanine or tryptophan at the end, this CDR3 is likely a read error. The DNA of the CDR3 is TGTGCCAGCAGTTCGTCTCAGTTCGCGGGAGTACACTACGAGCAGTACCTC. Residues: CASSSSQFAGVHYEQYL. The chain links TRBV28 to TRBJ2-7; 7 bases align to TRBD2. Trimming removed 4 bases from V and 3 bases from J; junction bases left unmatched: 15. CDR3 size: 17 residues. Germline V gene sequence: CDR1 MDHEN, CDR2 SYDVKM.

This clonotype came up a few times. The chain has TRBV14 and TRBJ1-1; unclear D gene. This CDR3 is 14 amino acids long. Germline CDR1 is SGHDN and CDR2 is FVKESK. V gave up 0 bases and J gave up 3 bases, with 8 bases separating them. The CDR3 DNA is TGTGCCAGCAGCCAAGATCCCACTGACACTGAAGCTTTCTTT. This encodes CASSQDPTDTEAFF. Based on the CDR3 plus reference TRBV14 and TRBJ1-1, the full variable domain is EAGVTQFPSHSVIEKGQTVTLRCDPISGHDNLYWYRRVMGKEIKFLLHFVKESKQDESGMPNNRFLAERTGGTYSTLKVQPAELEDSGVYFCASSQDPTDTEAFFGQGTRLTVV.

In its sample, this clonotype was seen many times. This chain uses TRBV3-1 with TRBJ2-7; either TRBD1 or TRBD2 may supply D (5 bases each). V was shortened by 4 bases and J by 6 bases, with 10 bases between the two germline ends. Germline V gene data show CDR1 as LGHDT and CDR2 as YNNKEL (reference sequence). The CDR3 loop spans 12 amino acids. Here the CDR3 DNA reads TGTGCCAGCAGCCCCGGGACCCTCGAGCAGTACTTC. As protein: CASSPGTLEQYF.